This is a list of T cell receptor beta chains from one sample in a study of high-grade serous ovarian cancer treatment subgroups. Only in-frame clones appear in the TCRdb table, and some are missing; sequencing was by immunoSEQ multiplex PCR. This table has some 4,400 clones, 69% appearing once. Sequencing used tumor tissue. These receptors came from a human donor with high-grade serous ovarian cancer. The CDR3 runs from the conserved cysteine through the conserved F or W.

v_call	j_call	cdr3_aa
TRBV19	TRBJ1-5	CASMNRGNQPQHF
TRBV6-1	TRBJ2-6	CASSGGALSGANVLTF
TRBV12-5	TRBJ1-5	CASGRDNQPQHF
TRBV6-5	TRBJ2-5	CASSGDRAVEAQYF
TRBV4-1	TRBJ2-6	CASSPRGEGASGANVLTF
TRBV7-9	TRBJ1-1	CASSSYRVQDTEAFF
TRBV6-5	TRBJ2-7	CASSYGDKLEQYF
TRBV2	TRBJ1-1	CASSVTGSGTFF
TRBV30	TRBJ1-2	CAWSGTVWYYGYTF
TRBV19	TRBJ1-5	CASSVRDSSNQPQHF
TRBV7-9	TRBJ2-2	CASSLGQSPSTGELFF
TRBV14	TRBJ2-1	CASSQAGYGGRSYNEQFF
TRBV5-1	.	CASSLVKVAPSGSYEQYF